The 8 T cell receptor beta chains listed next were all sequenced from one sample in a study of blood T cell repertoires in COVID-19 (TCRdb year 2020). Receptor amplification or capture employed the immunoSEQ multiplex PCR assay. TCRdb limited this immuneACCESS table to in-frame rearrangements with V and J called. A share of clones is missing; checked studies link under half to unresolved V genes, and the rest is unexplained. The table for this sample lists 170,000 or so clones; roughly 89% of them were counted only once. Around 13% of the sample belongs to the ten largest clones. Sequencing used peripheral blood. The source of these receptors is a woman in her sixties or seventies with COVID-19, enrolled during active disease.

The CDR3 sequence: CSVEPSDSYNEQFF. The CDR3 nucleotides are TGCAGCGTTGAACCGTCAGACTCCTACAATGAGCAGTTCTTC. This chain links TRBV29-1 with TRBJ2-1, with unresolved D. Trimming removed 2 bases from V and 0 bases from J, with 8 bases in between. Germline CDR1 and CDR2: SQVTM and ANQGSEA. This CDR3 is 14 amino acids long.

In its sample, this clone was seen a few times. V is TRBV19 and J is TRBJ1-2; D not resolved. CDR3 length equals 15 residues. The germline CDR1 and CDR2 sequences are LNHDA and SQIVND (reference sequence). Deletions cut 0 bases from V and 0 bases from J, with 8 bases between. For the CDR3, the DNA is TGTGCCAGTAGTATAGACATCACAGCTAACTATGGCTACACCTTC. Protein: CASSIDITANYGYTF. Together with reference TRBV19 and TRBJ1-2, the CDR3 gives the full variable domain: DGGITQSPKYLFRKEGQNVTLSCEQNLNHDAMYWYRQDPGQGLRLIYYSQIVNDFQKGDIAEGYSVSREKKESFPLTVTSAQKNPTAFYLCASSIDITANYGYTFGSGTRLTVV.

The CDR3 nucleotides read TGTGCCAGCTCCGAGCAACCCGATGAAAAACTGTTTTTT. This gives the protein CASSEQPDEKLFF. V gene TRBV18 combines with J gene TRBJ1-4, with unresolved D. There are 13 residues in the CDR3. V lost 6 bases, J lost 6 bases, and 11 bases lay in between. Per germline, CDR1 KGHSH and CDR2 LQKENI.

The chain is built from TRBV4-3 and TRBJ2-5, with a weak D call TRBD1 (5 bases). The end of the DNA fits TRBJ2-7 better, so the J call may be wrong. The CDR3 is made up of 15 amino acids. Germline assignment: CDR1 LGHNA and CDR2 YSLEER. The DNA for the CDR3 is TGCGCCAGCAGCCAAGAGACAGCCCGAGCGTACGAGCAGTACTTC. It is translated as CASSQETARAYEQYF.

The V and J genes are TRBV11-2 and TRBJ2-1; 8 nucleotides agree with TRBD2. The CDR3 consists of 15 residues. V shed 6 bases and J 1 base; nucleotides not matched to a gene: 5. Germline V lookup: CDR1 SGHAT, CDR2 FQNNGV. The chain's CDR3 is CASRSSGRSYNEQFF. The CDR3 DNA reads as TGTGCCAGCAGATCCAGCGGGAGATCCTACAATGAGCAGTTCTTC.

This chain links TRBV11-3 with TRBJ1-3; weak D call: TRBD1 (6 bases). The CDR3 sequence is 16 residues long. Trimming left V 5 bases short and J 0 bases short, with 14 bases between. CDR1 is SGHNT and CDR2 is YENEEA in the germline V gene. CDR3 residues: CASSKRQEHSGNTIYF. As DNA, the CDR3 is TGTGCCAGCAGCAAGAGACAGGAGCACTCTGGAAACACCATATATTTT.

This clone was detected a few times. The J gene is TRBJ1-2, the V gene TRBV2; tentatively, D is TRBD1 (6 bases). In germline, CDR1 is SNHLY, CDR2 FYNNEI. V gave up 5 bases and J gave up 7 bases, with 20 bases separating them. The CDR3 is made up of 15 amino acids. CDR3 DNA: TGTGCCAGCAGTAAAGACCGGGGGGCTGCAGGTGGCTACACCTTC. Translating gives CASSKDRGAAGGYTF. Combining the CDR3 with reference TRBV2 and TRBJ1-2 gives the whole variable domain EPEVTQTPSHQVTQMGQEVILRCVPISNHLYFYWYRQILGQKVEFLVSFYNNEISEKSEIFDDQFSVERPDGSNFTLKIRSTKLEDSAMYFCASSKDRGAAGGYTFGSGTRLTVV.

This chain uses TRBV10-3 with TRBJ2-1, with D possibly TRBD1 on 5 matching bases. Germline V gene sequence: CDR1 ENHRY, CDR2 SYGVKD. This CDR3 is built from 15 residues. V lost 2 bases and J 2 bases, leaving 10 bases between the germline ends. CDR3 coding DNA: TGTGCCATCAGTGAGGGGCAGGGTGCCTACAATGAGCAGTTCTTC. It codes for CAISEGQGAYNEQFF.